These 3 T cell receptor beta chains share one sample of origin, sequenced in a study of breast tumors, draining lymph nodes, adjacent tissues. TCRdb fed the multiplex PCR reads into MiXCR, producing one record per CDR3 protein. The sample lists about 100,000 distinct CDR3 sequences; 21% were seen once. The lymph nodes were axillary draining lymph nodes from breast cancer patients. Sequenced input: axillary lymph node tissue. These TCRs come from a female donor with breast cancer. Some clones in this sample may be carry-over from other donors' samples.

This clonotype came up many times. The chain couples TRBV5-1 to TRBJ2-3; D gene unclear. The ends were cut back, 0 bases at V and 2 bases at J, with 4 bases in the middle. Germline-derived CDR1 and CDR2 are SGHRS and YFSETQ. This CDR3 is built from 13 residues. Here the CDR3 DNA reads TGCGCCAGCAGCTTGGGAAACACAGATACGCAGTATTTT. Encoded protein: CASSLGNTDTQYF.

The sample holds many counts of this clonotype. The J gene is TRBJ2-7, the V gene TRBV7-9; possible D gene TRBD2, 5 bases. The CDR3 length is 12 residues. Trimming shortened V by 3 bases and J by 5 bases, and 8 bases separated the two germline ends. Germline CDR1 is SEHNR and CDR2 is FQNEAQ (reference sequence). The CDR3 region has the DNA TGTGCCAGCAGCTTTGACTATAACGAGCAGTACTTC. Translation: CASSFDYNEQYF.

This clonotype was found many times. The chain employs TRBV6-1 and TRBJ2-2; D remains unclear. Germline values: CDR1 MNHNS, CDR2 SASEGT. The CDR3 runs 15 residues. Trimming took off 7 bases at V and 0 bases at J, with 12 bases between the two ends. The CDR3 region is CASTIGAANTGELFF. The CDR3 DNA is TGTGCCAGCACCATAGGCGCGGCGAACACCGGGGAGCTGTTTTTT.